Shown below are 19 T cell receptor beta chains from a single sample sequenced in a study of T cell repertoires in cytomegalovirus infection. TCRdb analysed the reads with MiXCR anew, one entry per CDR3 protein. Among about 83,000 distinct CDR3 sequences listed, 25% to 35% were seen once. Their target antigens are unknown. The sample here was CD8+ T cells from cultured PBMCs, taken from culture after CMV antigen stimulation. The source of these receptors is a human donor in good health (CMV status not recorded). Some clones in this sample may be carry-over from other donors' samples.

The chain couples TRBV11-2 to TRBJ2-7, with 7 positions matching TRBD2. J gave up 3 bases and V 4 bases, and 3 bases lay outside the gene matches. The CDR3 consists of 13 residues. Per the germline V gene, CDR1 is SGHAT and CDR2 is FQNNGV. CDR3 DNA sequence: TGTGCCAGCAGCTGGGGGACTATCTACGAGCAGTACTTC. This gives the protein CASSWGTIYEQYF.

V is TRBV2 and J is TRBJ1-1; D is uncertain. CDR3 length: 14 amino acids. The V gene lost 5 bases and the J gene lost 1 base, with 11 bases spanning the gap. Germline loops: CDR1 SNHLY, CDR2 FYNNEI. The CDR3 region is CASSMTVKNTEAFF. The DNA for the CDR3 is TGTGCCAGCAGTATGACGGTCAAGAACACTGAAGCTTTCTTT.

The V and J genes are TRBV10-3 and TRBJ2-7, with a weak D call TRBD1 (5 bases). The CDR3 spans 11 residues. Germline CDR1 and CDR2: ENHRY and SYGVKD. Trimming shortened V by 6 bases and J by 3 bases, and 6 bases separated the two germline ends. The CDR3 coding sequence is TGTGCCATCAGGCAGGGCTACGAGCAGTACTTC. This sequence encodes CAIRQGYEQYF.

There are a few counts of this clonotype. The chain joins TRBV29-1 to TRBJ1-2; D is ambiguous. Trimming took 3 bases from V and 4 from J, leaving 9 bases between them. The CDR3 covers 12 residues. Germline V gene data show CDR1 as SQVTM and CDR2 as ANQGSEA. The CDR3 loop is CSVEEGFYGYTF. The CDR3 coding sequence is TGCAGCGTTGAGGAGGGATTCTATGGCTACACCTTC.

The chain recombines TRBV7-2 with TRBJ2-7; D is tentatively TRBD1 or TRBD2 (6 bases each). The CDR3 is made up of 13 amino acids. V was clipped by 3 bases and J by 3 bases, with 9 bases between them. Germline values: CDR1 SGHTA, CDR2 FQGNSA. The CDR3, as DNA: TGTGCCAGCAGCTTTGGAGGGGGCTACGAGCAGTACTTC. Translating gives CASSFGGGYEQYF.

This chain links TRBV7-2 with TRBJ1-1; 8 bases line up with TRBD1. Germline V gives CDR1 SGHTA, CDR2 FQGNSA. CDR3 size: 16 residues. Trimming at V came to 2 bases and at J to 4 bases, leaving 9 bases not matched to a gene. This chain's CDR3 is CASSLKGPGQGTEAFF. The DNA for the CDR3 is TGTGCCAGCAGCTTAAAAGGCCCAGGACAGGGCACTGAAGCTTTCTTT. The full variable domain, its missing parts supplied by reference TRBV7-2 and TRBJ1-1, is GAGVSQSPSNKVTEKGKDVELRCDPISGHTALYWYRQSLGQGLEFLIYFQGNSAPDKSGLPSDRFSAERTGGSVSTLTIQRTQQEDSAVYLCASSLKGPGQGTEAFFGQGTRLTVV.

This rearrangement joins TRBV19 to TRBJ2-7, with TRBD1 matching 11 bases. Trimming at V came to 3 bases and at J to 4 bases, leaving 8 bases not matched to a gene. Per germline, CDR1 LNHDA and CDR2 SQIVND (reference sequence). The CDR3 contains 16 residues. CDR3 region: CASSIGPGTGGYEQYF. CDR3 DNA sequence: TGTGCCAGTAGTATCGGGCCCGGGACAGGGGGTTACGAGCAGTACTTC.

A few counts support this clonotype. The chain links TRBV27 to TRBJ1-2; D may be TRBD1 (6 bases). This CDR3 comprises 14 residues. CDR1 and CDR2 (germline): MNHEY, SMNVEV (reference sequence). V lost 4 bases and J 1 base, leaving 10 bases between the germline ends. The CDR3 region is CASSSTGLNYGYTF. The CDR3 DNA follows: TGTGCCAGCAGTTCCACAGGGCTTAACTATGGCTACACCTTC.

The chain is built from TRBV10-2 and TRBJ2-1; D might be TRBD1 (5 bases). Trimming removed 4 bases from V and 4 bases from J, with 20 bases in between. This CDR3 is 17 amino acids long. Germline V lookup: CDR1 WSHSY, CDR2 SAAADI. The CDR3 protein is CASSGGRAPGRYNEQFF. Written as DNA, the CDR3 is TGCGCCAGCAGTGGGGGCAGGGCGCCCGGGCGTTACAATGAGCAGTTCTTC.

The CDR3: CASSLSGGDGYTF. The DNA of the CDR3 is TGTGCCAGCAGCTTGTCAGGGGGAGATGGCTACACCTTC. The J gene is TRBJ1-2, the V gene TRBV7-9; 7 nucleotides line up with TRBD1. Trimming removed 3 bases from V and 6 bases from J; junction bases left unmatched: 4. Germline V gene data show CDR1 as SEHNR and CDR2 as FQNEAQ (reference sequence). CDR3 length: 13 residues. Together with reference TRBV7-9 and TRBJ1-2, the CDR3 gives the full variable domain: DTGVSQNPRHKITKRGQNVTFRCDPISEHNRLYWYRQTLGQGPEFLTYFQNEAQLEKSRLLSDRFSAERPKGSFSTLEIQRTEQGDSAMYLCASSLSGGDGYTFGSGTRLTVV.

This clonotype showed up many times. The chain links TRBV20-1 to TRBJ1-2; D gene uncertain. Trimming removed 3 bases from V and 5 bases from J, with 10 bases in between. This CDR3 is built from 12 residues. Germline-derived CDR1 and CDR2 are DFQATT and SNEGSKA (reference sequence). The CDR3 sequence: CSARLPVYGYTF. CDR3 sequence (DNA): TGCAGTGCTAGGTTGCCAGTATATGGCTACACCTTC.

This clonotype was seen more than once but under ten times. This chain joins TRBV12-3 or TRBV12-4 and TRBJ2-7; D uncertain. This CDR3 spans 12 amino acids. Between the trimmed V and J ends, which lost 3 bases and 2 bases, there was a span of 5 bases. CDR3 in DNA: TGTGCCAGCAGTTTTCTCCCCTACGAGCAGTACTTC. Translated, it gives CASSFLPYEQYF.

The chain couples TRBV6-1 to TRBJ2-5; D gene ambiguous. The CDR3 loop spans 15 amino acids. The V gene lost 1 base and the J gene lost 5 bases, with 14 bases spanning the gap. Germline loops: CDR1 MNHNS, CDR2 SASEGT. Here the CDR3 reads CASSEGQRVKETQYF. The CDR3 DNA follows: TGTGCCAGCAGTGAAGGTCAGAGAGTAAAGGAGACCCAGTACTTC.

The chain employs TRBV7-8 and TRBJ2-7; the D gene is possibly TRBD2 (7 bases). V was cut by 4 bases and J by 4 bases, with 17 bases left in between. The CDR3 runs to 15 residues. Germline V gives CDR1 SGHVS, CDR2 FQNEAQ. CDR3 loop: CASSSVGGGDYEQYF. The CDR3, as DNA: TGTGCCAGCAGCTCCGTGGGGGGGGGCGATTACGAGCAGTACTTC. The entire variable domain, with the rest obtained from reference TRBV7-8 and TRBJ2-7, is as follows: GAGVSQSPRYKVAKRGQDVALRCDPISGHVSLFWYQQALGQGPEFLTYFQNEAQLDKSGLPSDRFFAERPEGSVSTLKIQRTQQEDSAVYLCASSSVGGGDYEQYFGPGTRLTVT.

Remarks on this clonotype: This may come from a read error, since a much larger clone is one base off. This sequence joins TRBV7-2 and TRBJ2-1; D gene ambiguous. The CDR3 extends over 13 amino acids. In germline, CDR1 is SGHTA, CDR2 FQGNSA. The CDR3 is CARSLGNINEQFF. The CDR3 DNA reads as TGTGCCCGCAGCTTAGGGAATATCAATGAGCAGTTCTTC.

Ten or more counts support this clonotype. This rearrangement joins TRBV4-2 to TRBJ2-1; no definite D call. CDR3 length: 15 residues. Germline V CDR1 and CDR2: LGHNA, YNFKEQ. Trimming stripped 4 bases from V and 5 bases from J, with 15 bases between. The chain's CDR3 is CASSPTVLSNNEQFF. Written as DNA, the CDR3 is TGTGCCAGCAGCCCCACGGTCCTTTCGAACAATGAGCAGTTCTTC.

V gene TRBV2 combines with J gene TRBJ1-4; possible D gene TRBD1, 6 bases. V dropped 7 bases and J dropped 11 bases, with 14 bases sitting between them. The CDR3 is 12 residues long. CDR1 and CDR2 (germline): SNHLY, FYNNEI. This CDR3 is CASKEQGGKLFF. The CDR3 DNA is TGTGCCAGCAAAGAACAGGGAGGGAAACTGTTTTTT.

This clonotype showed up many times. V is TRBV7-9 and J is TRBJ1-4; D is perhaps TRBD1 (5 bases). The CDR3 has 13 amino acids. Germline V gene lookup returns CDR1 SEHNR and CDR2 FQNEAQ (reference sequence). Trimming stripped 1 base from V and 7 bases from J, with 7 bases between. For the CDR3, the DNA is TGTGCCAGCAGCTTAGGCGGGACTGAAAAACTGTTTTTT. Translating gives CASSLGGTEKLFF.

This clonotype was seen many times. This chain joins TRBV7-2 and TRBJ1-5; D possibly corresponds to TRBD1 (6 bases). This CDR3 has 13 amino acids. V gave up 5 bases and J gave up 7 bases, with 12 bases separating them. CDR1 SGHTA and CDR2 FQGNSA come from the germline V gene. DNA of the CDR3: TGTGCCAGCAGCCGGACAGAGAAACAGCCCCAGCATTTT. Protein product: CASSRTEKQPQHF.